One sample yielded the 15 T cell receptor beta chains listed below, sequenced in a study of cytomegalovirus exposure and HLA in healthy donors. Both 60 Vbeta primers and 13 Jbeta primers went into the PCR. TCRdb keeps only in-frame clones here, not all; method: immunoSEQ multiplex PCR. The table shows some 130,000 clones, with about 79% occurring only once. Sequenced material: PBMCs. The receptors derive from a man between 45 and 60 years old in good health and CMV-seronegative.

V usage is TRBV6-5 and J usage is TRBJ2-7, with D possibly TRBD1 on 5 matching bases. Per germline, CDR1 MNHEY and CDR2 SVGAGI. The V end was cut by 0 bases, the J end by 5 bases, with 8 bases between. The CDR3 consists of 13 residues. CDR3 region: CASSYSTVDEQYF. For the CDR3, the DNA is TGTGCCAGCAGTTACTCGACAGTGGACGAGCAGTACTTC.

The chain employs TRBV19 and TRBJ1-2; TRBD1 aligns across 7 bases. The CDR3 length is 13 residues. The germline CDR1 and CDR2 sequences are LNHDA and SQIVND (reference sequence). Trimming cost V 7 bases and J 7 bases; bases outside gene matches: 9. The CDR3 region has the DNA TGTGCCAGTAAGCCAGGGGGGATTTTTGGCTACACCTTC. Its translation is CASKPGGIFGYTF. The entire variable domain, with the rest obtained from reference TRBV19 and TRBJ1-2, is as follows: DGGITQSPKYLFRKEGQNVTLSCEQNLNHDAMYWYRQDPGQGLRLIYYSQIVNDFQKGDIAEGYSVSREKKESFPLTVTSAQKNPTAFYLCASKPGGIFGYTFGSGTRLTVV.

This chain links TRBV7-3 with TRBJ1-3; D is perhaps TRBD1 (5 bases). Trimming stripped 5 bases from V and 8 bases from J, with 19 bases between. CDR1 and CDR2 from the germline V gene are SGHTA and FQGTGA. This CDR3 has 15 residues. This CDR3 is CASSLTGAPGHTIYF. The CDR3, as DNA: TGTGCCAGCAGCCTTACAGGTGCTCCCGGGCACACCATATATTTT.

The chain is built from TRBV5-1 and TRBJ2-3; 7 nucleotides match TRBD1. CDR3 size: 14 residues. Germline trimming cut 2 bases from V and 4 bases from J; bases unmatched to any gene: 4. Germline CDR1 SGHRS, CDR2 YFSETQ. The CDR3 sequence: CASSFRQGADTQYF. The CDR3 DNA follows: TGCGCCAGCAGCTTCAGACAGGGTGCAGATACGCAGTATTTT.

The chain couples TRBV14 to TRBJ1-2; TRBD1 agrees at 7 bases. From germline, CDR1 is SGHDN and CDR2 FVKESK. J gave up 6 bases and V 1 base, and 8 bases lay outside the gene matches. The CDR3 is 15 amino acids. The CDR3 DNA reads as TGTGCCAGCAGCCAAGCTACGACAGGGAGCAATGGCTACACCTTC. The encoded protein is CASSQATTGSNGYTF.

The chain carries TRBV2 and TRBJ2-7, with TRBD1 matching over 7 bases. Germline trimming cut 8 bases from V and 1 base from J; bases unmatched to any gene: 8. Per germline, CDR1 SNHLY and CDR2 FYNNEI. CDR3 length: 14 amino acids. Here the CDR3 reads CASQRQGSSYEQYF. The CDR3 DNA reads as TGTGCCAGCCAGAGACAGGGTTCTTCCTACGAGCAGTACTTC. Variable domain in full (rest from reference TRBV2 and TRBJ2-7): EPEVTQTPSHQVTQMGQEVILRCVPISNHLYFYWYRQILGQKVEFLVSFYNNEISEKSEIFDDQFSVERPDGSNFTLKIRSTKLEDSAMYFCASQRQGSSYEQYFGPGTRLTVT.

The V gene is TRBV5-1, the J gene TRBJ1-1; 12 bases align to TRBD1. CDR1 and CDR2 (germline): SGHRS, YFSETQ. V shed 4 bases, J shed 6 bases, and the junction held 7 bases outside the gene matches. CDR3 length equals 15 residues. The CDR3 DNA follows: TGCGCCAGCAGCATGGGACAGGGGGCGCGAGCTGAAGCTTTCTTT. Its protein is CASSMGQGARAEAFF.

The chain has TRBV11-2 and TRBJ2-7; possible D gene TRBD2, 6 bases. Germline assignment: CDR1 SGHAT and CDR2 FQNNGV. The CDR3 extends over 15 amino acids. Trimming removed 8 bases from V and 2 bases from J, with 19 bases in between. In nucleotides, the CDR3 is TGTGCCAGCCGGGGGTGGAACTCCCCACCCTACGAGCAGTACTTC. It encodes CASRGWNSPPYEQYF.

The chain has TRBV4-3 and TRBJ1-5; D is uncertain. The CDR3 extends over 13 amino acids. Trimming left V 8 bases short and J 7 bases short, with 15 bases between. Germline CDR1 and CDR2: LGHNA and YSLEER. CDR3 sequence: CASSWAREQPQHF. Here the CDR3 DNA reads TGCGCCAGCTCGTGGGCCCGGGAACAGCCCCAGCATTTT.

J is TRBJ2-3 and V is TRBV5-4; 8 bases align to TRBD2. The CDR3 has 18 residues. Germline V CDR1 and CDR2: SGHNT, YYREEE (reference sequence). Trimming cost V 0 bases and J 3 bases; bases outside gene matches: 12. The CDR3 DNA reads TGTGCCAGCAGCTTGGCCGTGAGACTAGCGATTAGTACAGATACGCAGTATTTT. Translation: CASSLAVRLAISTDTQYF.

V is TRBV19 and J is TRBJ1-2; 8 bases map to TRBD1. The germline CDR1 and CDR2 sequences are LNHDA and SQIVND (reference sequence). The CDR3 runs to 13 residues. Trimming removed 3 bases from V and 6 bases from J; junction bases left unmatched: 3. CDR3 sequence: CASSIDRGDGYTF. As DNA, the CDR3 is TGTGCCAGTAGTATCGACAGGGGTGATGGCTACACCTTC.

The CDR3 DNA reads as TGTGCCAGCAGCGTCCAGGGGGGAAACACCATATATTTT. Protein sequence: CASSVQGGNTIYF. The chain carries TRBV7-2 and TRBJ1-3; D is possibly TRBD1 (6 bases). This CDR3 is built from 13 residues. CDR1 is SGHTA, CDR2 FQGNSA, per germline. The ends were cut back, 5 bases at V and 4 bases at J, with 9 bases in the middle.

V gene TRBV6-1 combines with J gene TRBJ1-2; 11 positions match TRBD1. Germline V CDR1 and CDR2: MNHNS, SASEGT. The ends lost 11 bases at V and 8 bases at J; junction bases unmatched: 10. This CDR3 spans 13 amino acids. The CDR3 DNA reads TGTGCCGCCAGGGACAGGGGGAAGATAGGCTACACCTTC. Its protein is CAARDRGKIGYTF.

V usage is TRBV2 and J usage is TRBJ2-7; no reliable D call. Trimming cost V 2 bases and J 3 bases, with 11 bases left between them. The CDR3 extends over 14 amino acids. CDR1 is SNHLY and CDR2 is FYNNEI in the germline V gene. CDR3 DNA: TGTGCCAGCAGTGAATTCAGGTCAAGCTACGAGCAGTACTTC. Residues: CASSEFRSSYEQYF.

The chain has TRBV4-1 and TRBJ2-7; possibly TRBD1 for D (5 bases). The CDR3 loop spans 14 amino acids. Trimming took off 3 bases at V and 2 bases at J, with 11 bases between the two ends. The germline V gene encodes CDR1 MGHRA and CDR2 YSYEKL. CDR3 protein: CASSHPTVAYEQYF. CDR3 DNA sequence: TGCGCCAGCAGCCACCCGACAGTCGCCTACGAGCAGTACTTC.